The clone carrying this T cell receptor beta chain was observed a few times. Antigen unknown. This entry is derived from a study of cytotoxic CD8 clonotypes in ibrutinib-treated CLL. Study-wide context: The patient breakdown showed 11 relapsed/refractory and under 16 treatment-naive cases, with 17 IGHV unmutated.

Findings of the study overall: Under therapy, public clonotypes either contracted or stayed stable, and they were uncommon.

TCRdb's copy holds only in-frame clones and misses some; the assay was immunoSEQ multiplex PCR. The sample yields over 95,000 clones, about 50% seen once. Trimming cost V 3 bases and J 3 bases, with 17 bases left between them. Germline CDR1 reads GTSNPN; CDR2 reads SVGIG (reference sequence). The CDR3 is 15 amino acids. The chain has TRBV30 and TRBJ1-2; D unresolved. The sample here was PBMCs, taken after 24 months of ibrutinib treatment. The receptor's source is a human donor with chronic lymphocytic leukemia. The CDR3 sequence: CAWRLRRRNDYGYTF. CDR3 nucleotide sequence: TGTGCCTGGAGGCTTCGCCGACGCAACGACTATGGCTACACCTTC.